This T cell receptor beta chain was recovered during a study of PD-L1 blockade in urothelial cancer. Study-wide background: The patients' atezolizumab therapy, 1,200 mg intravenously every 3 weeks, started in the mid-2010s. Study observations and caveats: Pretreatment blood TCR clonality under the median forecast improved survival.

This CDR3 comprises 16 residues. Germline CDR1 and CDR2: LNHDA and SQIVND (reference sequence). Germline trimming cut 5 bases from V and 4 bases from J; bases unmatched to any gene: 9. This sample's time point: peripheral blood 6 weeks after treatment start. Clones were read by immunoSEQ multiplex PCR, and TCRdb kept only the in-frame ones, dropping some. The sample records approximately 18,000 clones, about four fifths being singletons. Concerning this clone itself: Antigen unknown.

The chain links TRBV19 to TRBJ1-4, with TRBD1 identical over 8 bases. Sequenced material: PBMCs, taken around atezolizumab (anti-PD-L1) treatment. The TCR originated in a man aged 45-65 years with urothelial cancer. CDR3 nucleotides: TGTGCCAGTAGTGTCCGGGACAGGAGGTTTAATGAAAAACTGTTTTTT. It translates to CASSVRDRRFNEKLFF.